Detailed here is one T cell receptor (beta chain). The data were taken from a study of shared clonotypes between healthy human individuals. Assay: immunoSEQ multiplex PCR; the TCRdb copy retains only in-frame clones and omits some. The sample carries about 1 million clones, more than 65% recorded once. CDR3 length equals 17 residues. The germline CDR1 and CDR2 sequences are LNHDA and SQIVND (reference sequence). V dropped 1 base and J dropped 2; count of bases not matched to a gene: 9. The source material was memory CD4+ T cells sorted from blood. Subset given: CD45RA-negative fraction. This sequence was found in a man aged 18 to 29 in good health. This chain links TRBV19 with TRBJ2-3, with 7 bases aligning to TRBD2. Written as DNA, the CDR3 is TGTGCCAGTAGTATAGGGGTCGGGGGGACGACCACAGATACGCAGTATTTT. Translating it yields CASSIGVGGTTTDTQYF.